This T cell receptor beta chain was found in a study of blood T cell repertoires in COVID-19. Overall study: Whether acute or convalescent, the COVID-19 samples came from the United States, Italy and Spain. The cDNA or gDNA used as material had been derived from T cells, B-cell-depleted T cells, or PBMCs.

Under the authors' procedure: Estimates of nucleated cell counts were drawn from the amplification of reference gene primers. The protocol was immunoSEQ multiplex PCR, while the TCRdb copy is restricted to in-frame clones and leaves out a portion. That table gives V, J and clone size, and the DNA gave D and trimming. Seen here are tens of thousands of clones, 65% to 85% observed once, and the top ten hold about 4.4%. This TCR was sampled from a woman aged 60-70 years with acute or convalescent COVID-19. The sample was peripheral blood.

The CDR3 sequence: CASRAQGNNSPLHF. DNA of the CDR3: TGTGCCAGTAGAGCTCAGGGAAATAATTCACCCCTCCACTTT. This sequence joins TRBV19 and TRBJ1-6; a weak D match, TRBD1 (5 bases). Trimming stripped 6 bases from V and 5 bases from J, with 11 bases between. Germline CDR1 LNHDA, CDR2 SQIVND (reference sequence). This CDR3 region has 14 residues.